The 8 T cell receptor beta chains in this list originate from one sample, sequenced in a study of tumor-infiltrating lymphocytes in primary liver carcinoma. The template, approximately 500 ng total RNA, yielded TCR beta cDNA made with a constant-region primer. Researchers made the TCR beta libraries by running three nested multiplex PCR rounds with slightly modified ARM-PCR. A C-beta reverse primer and TRBV1-TRBV30 forward primers served in each of the first two PCR rounds, at ten to eleven cycles apiece. TCRdb ran MiXCR on the multiplex PCR reads and lists one entry per CDR3 protein. In the table there are about 99,000 distinct CDR3 sequences, about three quarters of which are singletons. From unsorted bulk tissue weighing roughly 17-32 mg, DNA and RNA were co-extracted. The sample was liver tumor tissue from sampling region 5. Subset specified: tumor region T5, tumor centre. All receptors derive from a woman aged 60-75 years with primary liver carcinoma and hepatitis B virus infection.

Remarks on this clonotype: One junction end disagrees with the germline gene, perhaps due to a read error. The chain couples TRBV11-2 to TRBJ2-1, with 12 bases lining up with TRBD2. There are 13 residues in the CDR3. Germline CDR1 and CDR2: SGHAT and FQNNGV. The CDR3 region has the DNA TGTGCCAGCAGATGGACTAGCGGGGCCGAGCAGTCCTTC. Its protein product is CASRWTSGAEQSF.

With regard to this clonotype: A much more abundant neighbour one base away suggests this may be a read error. This chain links TRBV4-1 with TRBJ1-1; D not resolved. CDR3 length: 14 residues. CDR1 is MGHRA, CDR2 YSYEKL, per germline. Trimming cost V 1 base and J 5 bases, with 11 bases left between them. The CDR3 loop reads CASSQGLLGTEAFF. The CDR3 DNA reads as TGCGCCAGCAGCCAAGGGCTACTGGGGACTGAAGCTTTCTTT.

This clonotype was observed a handful of times. This may come from a read error, since a much larger clone is one base off. As DNA, the CDR3 is TGTGTCAGCAGCCCCGGGACAAATGAGCAGTTCTTC. Protein product: CVSSPGTNEQFF. J is TRBJ2-1 and V is TRBV4-2; tentatively, D is TRBD1 (6 bases). The length of the CDR3 is 12 residues. Germline V CDR1 and CDR2: LGHNA, YNFKEQ.

The count of this clonotype is one. The germline gene is not matched at one end of the junction; a read error may be the cause. V is TRBV7-9 and J is TRBJ2-2; TRBD2 might be the D (5 bases). Germline-derived CDR1 and CDR2 are SEHNR and FQNEAQ (reference sequence). This CDR3 is built from 15 residues. CDR3 nucleotide sequence: TGTGCCAGCAGCTTATCCGGCCAGAGCACCGGGGAGCAGTTTTTT. This gives the protein CASSLSGQSTGEQFF.

Remarks on this clonotype: One junction end does not reproduce the germline sequence, and a read error may be involved. V usage is TRBV10-3 and J usage is TRBJ2-1; 7 bases align to TRBD2. Per germline, CDR1 ENHRY and CDR2 SYGVKD. The CDR3 spans 15 residues. CDR3 in DNA: TGTGTCATCAGTGAACTAACGGGAGGAAGGGATGAGCAGTTCTTC. This translates into CVISELTGGRDEQFF.

This clonotype occurred once. This may stem from a read error, because a much larger clone lies one nucleotide away. The rearrangement joins TRBV5-4 to TRBJ2-1; no definite D call. CDR1 is SGHNT, CDR2 YYREEE, per germline (reference sequence). This CDR3 contains 15 residues. CDR3 in amino acids: CASCLNQLSYNEQFF. DNA for the CDR3: TGTGCCAGCTGCTTAAACCAGCTCTCCTACAATGAGCAGTTCTTC.

Points on this clonotype: Lacking the conserved final phenylalanine or tryptophan, this CDR3 likely reflects a read error. The chain uses TRBV6-5 and TRBJ2-5; tentatively, D is TRBD1 or TRBD2 (5 bases each). Per the germline V gene, CDR1 is MNHEY and CDR2 is SVGAGI. The CDR3 runs to 14 residues. This chain's CDR3 is CASNYRGSQETQYL. In DNA form, the CDR3 reads TGTGCCAGCAATTACCGGGGCTCCCAAGAGACCCAGTACCTC.

The sample holds a few counts of this clonotype. V is TRBV28 and J is TRBJ1-4; D is uncertain. Trimming took 6 bases from V and 7 from J, leaving 9 bases between them. The CDR3 is 12 amino acids. From germline, CDR1 is MDHEN and CDR2 SYDVKM. In DNA, the CDR3 is TGTGCCAGCAGCCACCCCGGTGAAAAACTGTTTTTT. Amino acid sequence: CASSHPGEKLFF.